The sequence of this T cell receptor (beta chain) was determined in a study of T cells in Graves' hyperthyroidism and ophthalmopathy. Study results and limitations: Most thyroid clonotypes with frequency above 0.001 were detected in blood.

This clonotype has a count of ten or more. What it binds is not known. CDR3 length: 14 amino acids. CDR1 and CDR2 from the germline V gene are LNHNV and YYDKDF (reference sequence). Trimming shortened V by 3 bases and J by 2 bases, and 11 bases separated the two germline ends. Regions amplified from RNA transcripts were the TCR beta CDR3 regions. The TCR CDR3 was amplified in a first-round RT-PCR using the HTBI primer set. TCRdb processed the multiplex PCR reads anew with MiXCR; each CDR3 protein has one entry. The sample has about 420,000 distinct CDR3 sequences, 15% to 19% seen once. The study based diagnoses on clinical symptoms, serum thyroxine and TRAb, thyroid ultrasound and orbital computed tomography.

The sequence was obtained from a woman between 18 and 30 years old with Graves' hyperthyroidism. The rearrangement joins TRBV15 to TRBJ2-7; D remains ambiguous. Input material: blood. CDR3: CATSSLDPPYEQYF. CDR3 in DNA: TGTGCCACCAGCAGTTTGGACCCCCCCTACGAGCAGTACTTC.